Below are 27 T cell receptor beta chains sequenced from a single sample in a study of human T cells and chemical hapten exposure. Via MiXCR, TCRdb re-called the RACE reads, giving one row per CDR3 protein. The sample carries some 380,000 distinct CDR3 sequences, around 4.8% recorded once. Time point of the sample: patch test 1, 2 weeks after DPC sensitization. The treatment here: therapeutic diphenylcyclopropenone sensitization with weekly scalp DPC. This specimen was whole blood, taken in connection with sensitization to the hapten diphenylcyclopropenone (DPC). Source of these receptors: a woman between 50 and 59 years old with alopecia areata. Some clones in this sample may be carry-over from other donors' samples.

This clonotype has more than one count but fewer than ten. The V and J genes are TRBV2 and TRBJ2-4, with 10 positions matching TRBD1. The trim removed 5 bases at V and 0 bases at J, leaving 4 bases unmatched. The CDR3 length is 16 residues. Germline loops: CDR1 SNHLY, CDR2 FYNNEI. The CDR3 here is CASSPDRGAAKNIQYF. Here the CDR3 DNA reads TGTGCCAGCAGTCCGGACAGGGGGGCAGCCAAAAACATTCAGTACTTC.

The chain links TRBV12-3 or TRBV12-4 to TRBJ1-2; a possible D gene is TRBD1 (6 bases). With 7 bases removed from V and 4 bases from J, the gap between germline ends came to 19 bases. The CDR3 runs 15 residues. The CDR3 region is CASTLGGAHGYGYTF. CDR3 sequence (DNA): TGTGCCAGCACCCTGGGGGGGGCCCATGGCTATGGCTACACCTTC.

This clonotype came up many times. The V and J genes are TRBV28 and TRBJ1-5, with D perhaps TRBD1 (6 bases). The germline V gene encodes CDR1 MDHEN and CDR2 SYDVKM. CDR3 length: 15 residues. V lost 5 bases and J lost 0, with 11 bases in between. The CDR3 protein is CASSKQGYSNQPQHF. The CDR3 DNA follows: TGTGCCAGCAGTAAACAGGGTTATAGCAATCAGCCCCAGCATTTT.

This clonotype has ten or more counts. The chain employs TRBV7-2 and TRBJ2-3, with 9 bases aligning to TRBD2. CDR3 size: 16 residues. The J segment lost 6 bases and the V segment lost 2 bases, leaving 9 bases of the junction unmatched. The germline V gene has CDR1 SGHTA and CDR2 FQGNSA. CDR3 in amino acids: CASSLNPGLASDTQYF. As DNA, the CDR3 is TGTGCCAGCAGCTTAAACCCGGGACTAGCCTCTGATACGCAGTATTTT.

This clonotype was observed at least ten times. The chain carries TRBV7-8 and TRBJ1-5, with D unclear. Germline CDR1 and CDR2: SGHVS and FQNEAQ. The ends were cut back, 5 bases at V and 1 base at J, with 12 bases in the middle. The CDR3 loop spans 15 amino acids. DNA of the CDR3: TGTGCCAGCAGCCGGTTTTTGCGGAGCAATCAGCCCCAGCATTTT. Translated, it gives CASSRFLRSNQPQHF.

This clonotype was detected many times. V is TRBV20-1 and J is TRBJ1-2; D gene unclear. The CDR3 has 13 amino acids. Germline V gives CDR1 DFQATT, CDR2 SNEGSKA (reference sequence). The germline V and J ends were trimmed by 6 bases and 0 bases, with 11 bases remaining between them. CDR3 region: CSAGGLANYGYTF. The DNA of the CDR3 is TGCAGTGCCGGAGGGCTTGCTAACTATGGCTACACCTTC.

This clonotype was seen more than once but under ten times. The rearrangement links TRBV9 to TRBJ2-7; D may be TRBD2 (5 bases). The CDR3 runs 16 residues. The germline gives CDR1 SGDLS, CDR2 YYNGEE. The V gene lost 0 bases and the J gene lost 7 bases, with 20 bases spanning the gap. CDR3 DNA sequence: TGTGCCAGCAGCGTAGGTGGTGGGAGTGACGGGGAAGAGCAGTACTTC. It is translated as CASSVGGGSDGEEQYF.

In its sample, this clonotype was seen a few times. CDR3 DNA sequence: TGTGCCAGCAGCTTCGCATCGACGGAAGCTTTCTTT. As protein: CASSFASTEAFF. The rearrangement uses TRBV13 and TRBJ1-1; D remains unclear. V was trimmed by 3 bases and J by 8 bases, leaving 10 bases between them. The CDR3 totals 12 residues. Germline CDR1 and CDR2: PRHDT and FYEKMQ (reference sequence).

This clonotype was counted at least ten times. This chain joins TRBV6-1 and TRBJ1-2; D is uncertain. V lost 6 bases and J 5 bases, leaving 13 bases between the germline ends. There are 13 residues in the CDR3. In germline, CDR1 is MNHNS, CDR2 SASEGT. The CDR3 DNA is TGTGCCAGCAGCTACGTAAGATATTATGGCTACACCTTC. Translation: CASSYVRYYGYTF.

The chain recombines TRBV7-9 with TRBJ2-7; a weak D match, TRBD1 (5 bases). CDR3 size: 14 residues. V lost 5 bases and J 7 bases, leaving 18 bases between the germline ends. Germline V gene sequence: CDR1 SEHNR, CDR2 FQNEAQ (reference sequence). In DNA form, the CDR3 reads TGTGCCAGCAGCGATTTATGGGGCCAGGTGGAGCAGTACTTC. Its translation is CASSDLWGQVEQYF.

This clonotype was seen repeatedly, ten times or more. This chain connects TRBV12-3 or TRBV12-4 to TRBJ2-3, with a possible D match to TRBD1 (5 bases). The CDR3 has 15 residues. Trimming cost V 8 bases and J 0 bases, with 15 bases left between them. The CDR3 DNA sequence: TGTGCCAGCGTCCCCCCAGGGCGAAGCACAGATACGCAGTATTTT. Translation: CASVPPGRSTDTQYF.

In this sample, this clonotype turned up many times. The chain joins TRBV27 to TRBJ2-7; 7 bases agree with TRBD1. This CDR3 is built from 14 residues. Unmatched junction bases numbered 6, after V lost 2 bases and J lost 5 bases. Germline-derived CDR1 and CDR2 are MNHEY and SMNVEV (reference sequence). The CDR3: CASSLQQGFDEQYF. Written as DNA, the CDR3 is TGTGCCAGCAGTTTACAACAGGGGTTTGACGAGCAGTACTTC.

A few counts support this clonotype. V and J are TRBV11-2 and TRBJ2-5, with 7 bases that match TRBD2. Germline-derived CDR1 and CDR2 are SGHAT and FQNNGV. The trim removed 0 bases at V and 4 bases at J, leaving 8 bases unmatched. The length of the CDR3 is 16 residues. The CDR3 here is CASSLDPGGHRETQYF. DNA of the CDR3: TGTGCCAGCAGCTTAGATCCGGGAGGCCATAGAGAGACCCAGTACTTC.

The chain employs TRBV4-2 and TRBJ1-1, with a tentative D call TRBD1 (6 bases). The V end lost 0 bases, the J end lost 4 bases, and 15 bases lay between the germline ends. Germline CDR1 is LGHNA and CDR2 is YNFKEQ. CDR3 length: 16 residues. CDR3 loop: CASSQDAGGGSTEAFF. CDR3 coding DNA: TGTGCCAGCAGCCAAGATGCGGGAGGGGGTAGCACTGAAGCTTTCTTT.

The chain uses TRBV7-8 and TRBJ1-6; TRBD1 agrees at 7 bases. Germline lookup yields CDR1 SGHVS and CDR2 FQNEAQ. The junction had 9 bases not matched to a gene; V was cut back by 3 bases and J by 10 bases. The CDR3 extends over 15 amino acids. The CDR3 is CASSFGQARESPLHF. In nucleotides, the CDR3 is TGTGCCAGCAGCTTCGGACAGGCCCGAGAGTCACCCCTCCACTTT.

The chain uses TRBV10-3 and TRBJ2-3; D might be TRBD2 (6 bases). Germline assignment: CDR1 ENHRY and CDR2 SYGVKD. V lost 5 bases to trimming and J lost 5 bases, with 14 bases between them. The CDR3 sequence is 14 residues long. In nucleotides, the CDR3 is TGTGCCATCAGTAACCTAGCGCTGGGAGATACGCAGTATTTT. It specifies CAISNLALGDTQYF.

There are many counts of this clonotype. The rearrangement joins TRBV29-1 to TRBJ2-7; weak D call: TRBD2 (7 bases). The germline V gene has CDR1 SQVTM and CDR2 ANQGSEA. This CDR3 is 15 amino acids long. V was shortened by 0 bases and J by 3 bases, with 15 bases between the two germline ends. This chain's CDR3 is CSVEDLRGAGYEQYF. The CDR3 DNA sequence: TGCAGCGTTGAAGATCTTCGGGGGGCCGGCTACGAGCAGTACTTC.

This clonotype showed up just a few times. Here the CDR3 reads CASSLAPENQPQHF. The CDR3, as DNA: TGTGCCAGCAGCTTGGCACCGGAGAATCAGCCCCAGCATTTT. The chain recombines TRBV5-6 with TRBJ1-5; no clear D gene. The CDR3 has 14 residues. Germline CDR1 is SGHDT and CDR2 is YYEEEE. V was trimmed by 0 bases and J by 4 bases, leaving 8 bases between them.

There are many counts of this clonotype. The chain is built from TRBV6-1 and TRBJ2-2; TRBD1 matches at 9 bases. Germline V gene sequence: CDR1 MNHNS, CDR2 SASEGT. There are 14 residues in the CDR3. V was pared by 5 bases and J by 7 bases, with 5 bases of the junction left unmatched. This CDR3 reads CASSRQGGVGELFF. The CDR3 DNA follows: TGTGCCAGCAGTAGACAGGGGGGGGTCGGGGAGCTGTTTTTT.

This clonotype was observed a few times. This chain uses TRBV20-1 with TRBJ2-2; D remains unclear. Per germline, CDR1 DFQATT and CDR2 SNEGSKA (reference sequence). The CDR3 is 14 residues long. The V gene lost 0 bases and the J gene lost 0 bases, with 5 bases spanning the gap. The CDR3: CSAREGSNTGELFF. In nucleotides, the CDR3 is TGCAGTGCTAGAGAGGGCTCGAACACCGGGGAGCTGTTTTTT.

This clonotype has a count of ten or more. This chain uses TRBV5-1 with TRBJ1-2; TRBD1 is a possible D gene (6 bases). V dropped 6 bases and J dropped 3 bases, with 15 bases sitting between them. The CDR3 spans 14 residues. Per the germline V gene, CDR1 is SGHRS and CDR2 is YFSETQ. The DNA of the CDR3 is TGCGCCAGCAACACAGGGTCGTCGGACTATGGCTACACCTTC. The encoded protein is CASNTGSSDYGYTF. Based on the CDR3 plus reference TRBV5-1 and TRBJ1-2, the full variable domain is KAGVTQTPRYLIKTRGQQVTLSCSPISGHRSVSWYQQTPGQGLQFLFEYFSETQRNKGNFPGRFSGRQFSNSRSEMNVSTLELGDSALYLCASNTGSSDYGYTFGSGTRLTVV.

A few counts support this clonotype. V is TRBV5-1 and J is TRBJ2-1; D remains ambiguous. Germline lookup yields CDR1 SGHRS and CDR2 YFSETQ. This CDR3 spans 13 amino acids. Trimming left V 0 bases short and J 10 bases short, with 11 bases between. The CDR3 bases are TGCGCCAGCAGCTTGGGACCCTCTTCCGAGCAGTTCTTC. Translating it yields CASSLGPSSEQFF.

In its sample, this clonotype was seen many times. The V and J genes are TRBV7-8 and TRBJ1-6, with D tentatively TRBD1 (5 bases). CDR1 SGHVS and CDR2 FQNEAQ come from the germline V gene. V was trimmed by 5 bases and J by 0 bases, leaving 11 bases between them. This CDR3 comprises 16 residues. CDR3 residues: CASSGDSSSYNSPLHF. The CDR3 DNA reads TGTGCCAGCAGCGGTGACAGCAGCTCCTATAATTCACCCCTCCACTTT.

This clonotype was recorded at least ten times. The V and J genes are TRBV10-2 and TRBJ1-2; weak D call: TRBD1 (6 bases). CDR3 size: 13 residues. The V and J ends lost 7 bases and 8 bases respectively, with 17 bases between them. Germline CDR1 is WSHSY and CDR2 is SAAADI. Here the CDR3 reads CASTEGGPGGYTF. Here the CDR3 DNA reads TGCGCCAGCACCGAGGGGGGCCCAGGCGGCTACACCTTC.

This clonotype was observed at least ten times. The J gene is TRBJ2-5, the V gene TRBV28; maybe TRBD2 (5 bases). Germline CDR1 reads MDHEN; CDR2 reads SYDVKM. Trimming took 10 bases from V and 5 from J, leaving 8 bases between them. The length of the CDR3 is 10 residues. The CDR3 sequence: CATPGETQYF. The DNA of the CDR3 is TGTGCCACACCGGGGGAGACCCAGTACTTC.

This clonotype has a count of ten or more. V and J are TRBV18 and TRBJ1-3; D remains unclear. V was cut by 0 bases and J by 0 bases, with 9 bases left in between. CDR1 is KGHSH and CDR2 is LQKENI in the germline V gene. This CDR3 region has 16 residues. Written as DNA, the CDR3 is TGTGCCAGCTCACCACCACGTCAGACCTCTGGAAACACCATATATTTT. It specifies CASSPPRQTSGNTIYF.

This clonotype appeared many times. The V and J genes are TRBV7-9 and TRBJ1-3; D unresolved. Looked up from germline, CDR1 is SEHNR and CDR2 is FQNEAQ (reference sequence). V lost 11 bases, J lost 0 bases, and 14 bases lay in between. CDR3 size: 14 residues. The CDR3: CAVREGSSGNTIYF. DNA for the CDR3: TGTGCCGTCCGGGAGGGAAGCTCTGGAAACACCATATATTTT.